This T cell receptor (beta chain) was found in a study of T cell changes during pregnancy in multiple sclerosis. Losses at the gene ends were 5 bases for V and 15 bases for J; bases not matched to a gene: 10. This CDR3 has 12 residues. Germline loops: CDR1 MDHEN, CDR2 SYDVKM. The protocol was immunoSEQ multiplex PCR, while the TCRdb copy is restricted to in-frame clones and leaves out a portion. In the table there are tens of thousands of clones, over 80% of which are singletons. V usage is TRBV28 and J usage is TRBJ1-5; 7 nucleotides align to TRBD1. This sequence originates from a female donor in good health, enrolled as a control in a pregnancy study. The sequenced sample was peripheral blood, obtained in the second trimester of pregnancy. Here the CDR3 reads CASSPPRGPLHF. The CDR3 coding sequence is TGTGCCAGCAGTCCACCGAGGGGGCCCTTGCATTTT. The full variable domain, in which reference TRBV28 and TRBJ1-5 provide the parts outside the CDR3, is DVKVTQSSRYLVKRTGEKVFLECVQDMDHENMFWYRQDPGLGLRLIYFSYDVKMKEKGDIPEGYSVSREKKERFSLILESASTNQTSMYLCASSPPRGPLHFGDGTRLSIL.